This T cell receptor (beta chain) was sequenced for a study of T cell changes during pregnancy in multiple sclerosis. Using immunoSEQ multiplex PCR, the repertoire was profiled, and TCRdb retains in-frame clones only, with some absent. This table has 20,000 to 30,000 clones, 88% appearing once. By share, this clone counts as medium-sized. The CDR3 sequence is 14 residues long. CDR1 and CDR2 from the germline V gene are SGHVS and FQNEAQ. Trimming left V 7 bases short and J 2 bases short, with 15 bases between. The sequence derives from a female donor in good health, enrolled as a control in a pregnancy study. This specimen consisted of CD4+ T cells from peripheral blood mononuclear cells, obtained in the first trimester of pregnancy. The V and J genes are TRBV7-8 and TRBJ2-7, with a possible D match to TRBD1 (6 bases). This CDR3 reads CASKSNRATYEQYF. In nucleotides, the CDR3 is TGTGCCAGCAAAAGTAACAGGGCCACCTACGAGCAGTACTTC. Full variable domain (rest looked up from reference TRBV7-8 and TRBJ2-7): GAGVSQSPRYKVAKRGQDVALRCDPISGHVSLFWYQQALGQGPEFLTYFQNEAQLDKSGLPSDRFFAERPEGSVSTLKIQRTQQEDSAVYLCASKSNRATYEQYFGPGTRLTVT.